This passage covers 17 T cell receptor beta chains from one sample sequenced in a study of early stage breast cancer tumors. The protocol was immunoSEQ multiplex PCR, while the TCRdb copy is restricted to in-frame clones and leaves out a portion. The repertoire includes some 8,400 clones, roughly 77% of them detected once, and around 8.8% sits in the top ten. Sequenced sample: normal breast tissue next to the tumor. All receptors come from a person between 55 and 69 years old with breast cancer.

The rearrangement uses TRBV4-1 and TRBJ1-1; D is ambiguous. Per germline, CDR1 MGHRA and CDR2 YSYEKL. V shed 1 base and J shed 4 bases, with 10 bases lying between them. The CDR3 contains 14 residues. The CDR3 is CASSQGFRVTEAFF. CDR3 nucleotides: TGCGCCAGCAGCCAAGGGTTTCGGGTCACTGAAGCTTTCTTT.

The chain recombines TRBV5-6 with TRBJ1-2; D ambiguous. V was trimmed by 2 bases and J by 4 bases, leaving 18 bases between them. CDR1 SGHDT and CDR2 YYEEEE come from the germline V gene. The CDR3 has 16 amino acids. In DNA, the CDR3 is TGTGCCAGCAGCTTATTTGGAATGCAGACGCCCTATGGCTACACCTTC. It yields the protein CASSLFGMQTPYGYTF.

The chain carries TRBV4-1 and TRBJ1-2; D is undetermined. This CDR3 is built from 13 residues. In germline, CDR1 is MGHRA, CDR2 YSYEKL. The V gene lost 0 bases and the J gene lost 8 bases, with 10 bases spanning the gap. CDR3 in amino acids: CASSQEMVRGYTF. For the CDR3, the DNA is TGCGCCAGCAGCCAAGAAATGGTGCGCGGCTACACCTTC.

The V call is TRBV7-2, the J call TRBJ1-1; no firm D call. The CDR3 covers 12 residues. V was pared by 3 bases and J by 10 bases, with 12 bases between. CDR1 and CDR2 from the germline V gene are SGHTA and FQGNSA. CDR3 nucleotide sequence: TGTGCCAGCAGCTTTAGCGTTGGGAGAGCTTTCTTT. Its translation is CASSFSVGRAFF.

Details on this clone: This CDR3 fails to terminate in the conserved phenylalanine or tryptophan, so it likely reflects a read error. The DNA is left out, because the CDR3 cannot be placed on it with certainty; the CDR3 is given as TCRdb lists it. V gene TRBV6-1 combines with J gene TRBJ1-1; the DNA was not used to check the table's D call, TRBD1. Germline lookup yields CDR1 MNHNS and CDR2 SASEGT. The CDR3 is 12 amino acids long, termini counted. CDR3 loop: CASSELWTGAHL.

This chain joins TRBV6-4 and TRBJ2-2, with D tentatively TRBD2 (6 bases). The CDR3 is made up of 14 amino acids. Germline V gives CDR1 MRHNA, CDR2 SNTAGT. V lost 6 bases to trimming and J lost 5 bases, with 13 bases between them. In nucleotides, the CDR3 is TGTGCCAGCAGCCTGGTGGGAGGAACCGGGGAGCTGTTTTTT. This encodes CASSLVGGTGELFF.

The genes are TRBV2 and TRBJ2-5; D unclear. V dropped 4 bases and J dropped 4 bases, with 4 bases sitting between them. Germline CDR1 reads SNHLY; CDR2 reads FYNNEI. The CDR3 consists of 11 residues. CDR3 amino acids: CASSVRETQYF. DNA for the CDR3: TGTGCCAGCAGTGTCAGAGAGACCCAGTACTTC.

This chain uses TRBV15 with TRBJ2-3; maybe TRBD2 (7 bases). Between the trimmed V and J ends, which lost 3 bases and 2 bases, there was a span of 9 bases. The CDR3 is made up of 14 amino acids. Germline assignment: CDR1 LNHNV and CDR2 YYDKDF (reference sequence). The CDR3 here is CATSSGGPTDTQYF. DNA of the CDR3: TGTGCCACCAGCAGCGGGGGGCCCACAGATACGCAGTATTTT.

The J gene is TRBJ1-1, the V gene TRBV11-1, with 7 bases identical to TRBD1. The germline CDR1 and CDR2 sequences are SGHAT and FQDESV (reference sequence). This CDR3 is 14 amino acids long. The junction had 9 bases not matched to a gene; V was cut back by 2 bases and J by 9 bases. This CDR3 reads CASSLMARGQQAFF. The CDR3 nucleotides read TGTGCCAGCAGCTTAATGGCCCGGGGACAGCAAGCTTTCTTT.

In the case of this clone: One end of the junction is discordant with germline, which a read error may explain. The genes are TRBV28 and TRBJ2-7, with TRBD1 as a possible D gene (6 bases). The CDR3 loop spans 15 amino acids. Germline-derived CDR1 and CDR2 are MDHEN and SYDVKM. The CDR3: CASSRTGPRSCEQYF. The CDR3 DNA reads TGTGCCAGCAGCCGTACAGGGCCGAGGTCCTGCGAGCAGTACTTC.

The chain is built from TRBV18 and TRBJ1-4, with D perhaps TRBD1 (5 bases). The V and J ends lost 5 bases and 1 base respectively, with 11 bases between them. Germline lookup yields CDR1 KGHSH and CDR2 LQKENI. This CDR3 comprises 15 residues. CDR3 amino acids: CASSVDSRTNEKLFF. The CDR3 DNA follows: TGTGCCAGCTCAGTAGACAGTCGAACTAATGAAAAACTGTTTTTT.

The chain uses TRBV12-5 and TRBJ1-5; 8 bases agree with TRBD1. The V and J ends lost 3 bases and 2 bases, in that order; junction bases with no gene match: 3. Germline CDR1 LGHNT, CDR2 FRNRAP. The CDR3 runs to 15 residues. The CDR3 spells CASGFPDRGNQPQHF. The CDR3 nucleotides are TGTGCTAGTGGTTTCCCGGACAGGGGCAATCAGCCCCAGCATTTT. Full variable domain (rest looked up from reference TRBV12-5 and TRBJ1-5): DARVTQTPRHKVTEMGQEVTMRCQPILGHNTVFWYRQTMMQGLELLAYFRNRAPLDDSGMPKDRFSAEMPDATLATLKIQPSEPRDSAVYFCASGFPDRGNQPQHFGDGTRLSIL.

This clone was seen just once. This sequence joins TRBV27 and TRBJ2-2; D is perhaps TRBD2 (7 bases). Trimming stripped 10 bases from V and 13 bases from J, with 16 bases between. Germline CDR1 is MNHEY and CDR2 is SMNVEV (reference sequence). This CDR3 is 11 amino acids long. The CDR3 loop reads CATLGGARLFF. The DNA of the CDR3 is TGTGCCACCCTGGGGGGGGCTAGGCTGTTTTTT.

The J gene is TRBJ1-3, the V gene TRBV14; D is ambiguous. The CDR3 spans 15 residues. The V gene's germline CDR1 is SGHDN and CDR2 FVKESK. Trimming cost V 0 bases and J 3 bases, with 9 bases left between them. The CDR3 is CASSQEGRVGNTIYF. The CDR3 nucleotides read TGTGCCAGCAGCCAAGAAGGAAGGGTTGGAAACACCATATATTTT.

V usage is TRBV30 and J usage is TRBJ2-1; TRBD1 matches at 7 bases. The CDR3 contains 17 residues. V lost 2 bases, J lost 0 bases, and 10 bases stayed unmatched. CDR1 and CDR2 (germline): GTSNPN, SVGIG (reference sequence). The CDR3 here is CAWSCSGTELSYNEQFF. The DNA for the CDR3 is TGTGCCTGGAGTTGCTCCGGGACAGAACTCTCCTACAATGAGCAGTTCTTC.

The chain couples TRBV7-2 to TRBJ2-7; 9 positions match TRBD1. Germline V CDR1 and CDR2: SGHTA, FQGNSA. CDR3 length equals 16 residues. J gave up 4 bases and V 2 bases, and 9 bases lay outside the gene matches. The CDR3 DNA sequence: TGTGCCAGCAGCTTAACCCTGGACAGGGGCAGGTACGAGCAGTACTTC. Translating gives CASSLTLDRGRYEQYF.

The chain has TRBV27 and TRBJ1-1; 11 nucleotides align to TRBD1. Germline values: CDR1 MNHEY, CDR2 SMNVEV (reference sequence). V trimming: 2 bases; J trimming: 6 bases; junction bases outside the gene matches: 8. This CDR3 region has 16 residues. CDR3 loop: CASSLRTGGGGAEAFF. The CDR3 DNA sequence: TGTGCCAGCAGTTTACGGACAGGGGGCGGGGGCGCTGAAGCTTTCTTT.